This T cell receptor (beta chain) was sequenced in a study of technical replicates of blood from several donors (dated 2017 in TCRdb). The CDR3 runs 17 residues from the cysteine to the phenylalanine. Just CDR3 DNA is preserved here, 51 bases in frame from base 1. From the germline V gene (reference sequence), CDR1 is SEHNR and CDR2 is FQNEAQ. Ends trimmed: V by 1 base, J by 2 bases; bases unmatched to a gene: 10. Libraries were made using the immunoSEQ multiplex PCR assay. What TCRdb holds here is the immuneACCESS table cut down to in-frame rearrangements. Part of the clones is not present; checked against another copy, under half of the missing clones reflect an unresolved V gene, and the others are unexplained. This sample lists more than 90,000 clones; 95% were detected once. The ten largest clonotypes hold over 0.2% of the sample. This clone was detected once. Its specific antigen is unknown. Per-nucleotide qualities are absent, and no much larger clonotype sits a single base away.

Sequenced sample: T cells isolated from PBMCs. This clonotype was sampled from a human donor in good health. The rearranged chain carries TRBV7-9 and TRBJ1-1; a stretch of 7 junction bases matches TRBD1. The CDR3 protein: CASSLGLWDSRNTEAFF. The bases are TGTGCCAGCAGCTTAGGTTTATGGGACAGCCGTAACACTGAAGCTTTCTTT.